The present T cell receptor beta chain was sequenced within a study of cytomegalovirus exposure and HLA in healthy donors. Study-wide points: Specificity of a few CMV-associated chains for CMV antigens was verified in vitro.

Healthy bone marrow donors supplied every sample. Details on this clone: What it binds is not known.

This CDR3 is built from 14 residues. The V end lost 0 bases, the J end lost 2 bases, and 7 bases lay between the germline ends. Germline V gene lookup returns CDR1 MNHNY and CDR2 SVGAGI (reference sequence). It was with 60 Vbeta and 13 Jbeta primers that the PCR ran. The repertoire was sequenced with immunoSEQ multiplex PCR; TCRdb's copy has only in-frame clones and lacks some. The sample shows under 250,000 clones, 70% to 85% of them seen only once. The clonotype comes from a woman between 25 and 40 years old in good health and CMV-seropositive. Sequencing was carried out using PBMCs. This chain joins TRBV6-6 and TRBJ1-1; the D is unclear. The CDR3 reads CASSYSSSNTEAFF. As DNA, the CDR3 is TGTGCCAGCAGTTACTCGAGTAGTAACACTGAAGCTTTCTTT.